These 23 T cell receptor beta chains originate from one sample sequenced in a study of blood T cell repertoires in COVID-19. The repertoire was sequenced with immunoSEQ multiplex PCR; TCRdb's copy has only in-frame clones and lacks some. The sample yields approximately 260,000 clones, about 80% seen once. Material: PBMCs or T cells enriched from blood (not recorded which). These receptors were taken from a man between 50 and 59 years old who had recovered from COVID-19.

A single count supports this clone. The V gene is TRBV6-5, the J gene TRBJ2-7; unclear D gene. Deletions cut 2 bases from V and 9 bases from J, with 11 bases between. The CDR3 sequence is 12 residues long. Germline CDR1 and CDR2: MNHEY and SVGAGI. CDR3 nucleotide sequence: TGTGCCAGCAGTTACAACCGGGTTCGGCAGTACTTC. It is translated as CASSYNRVRQYF.

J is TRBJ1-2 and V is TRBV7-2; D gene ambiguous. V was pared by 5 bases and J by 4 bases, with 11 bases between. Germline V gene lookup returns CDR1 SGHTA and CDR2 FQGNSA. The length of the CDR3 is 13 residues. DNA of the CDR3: TGTGCCAGCAGCGCGAGGGTCAGCTATGGCTACACCTTC. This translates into CASSARVSYGYTF.

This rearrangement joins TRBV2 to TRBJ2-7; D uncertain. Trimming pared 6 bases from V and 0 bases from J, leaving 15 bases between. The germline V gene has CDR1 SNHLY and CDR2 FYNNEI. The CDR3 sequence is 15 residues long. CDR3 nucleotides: TGTGCCAGCAGGCAGACTCTTACCTACTCCTACGAGCAGTACTTC. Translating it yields CASRQTLTYSYEQYF.

CDR3 sequence: CASSLEGAIGEAFF. CDR3 nucleotide sequence: TGCGCCAGCAGCTTGGAAGGGGCTATTGGTGAAGCTTTCTTT. V and J are TRBV5-1 and TRBJ1-1, with D possibly matching TRBD1 (5 bases). Trimming removed 0 bases from V and 7 bases from J, with 13 bases in between. CDR1 is SGHRS and CDR2 is YFSETQ in the germline V gene. The CDR3 is made up of 14 amino acids.

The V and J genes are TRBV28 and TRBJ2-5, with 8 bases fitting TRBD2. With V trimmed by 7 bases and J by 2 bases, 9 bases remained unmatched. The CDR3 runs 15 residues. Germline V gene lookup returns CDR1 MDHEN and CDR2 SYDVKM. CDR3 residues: CASTASGSRQETQYF. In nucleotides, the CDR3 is TGTGCCAGCACCGCGAGCGGGAGTCGGCAAGAGACCCAGTACTTC.

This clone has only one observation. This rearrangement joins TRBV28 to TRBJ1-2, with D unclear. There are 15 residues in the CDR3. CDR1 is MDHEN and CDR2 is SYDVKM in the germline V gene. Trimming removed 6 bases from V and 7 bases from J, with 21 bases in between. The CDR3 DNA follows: TGTGCCAGCAGCCCAGGAGGGTCCCTCTTTTCTGGCTACACCTTC. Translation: CASSPGGSLFSGYTF.

CDR3 sequence (DNA): TGTGCCAGCAGTTTTACGGGTCCGACCCAGTACTTC. It specifies CASSFTGPTQYF. The rearrangement uses TRBV12-3 or TRBV12-4 and TRBJ2-5; unclear D gene. The length of the CDR3 is 12 residues. V lost 3 bases and J lost 7, with 9 bases in between.

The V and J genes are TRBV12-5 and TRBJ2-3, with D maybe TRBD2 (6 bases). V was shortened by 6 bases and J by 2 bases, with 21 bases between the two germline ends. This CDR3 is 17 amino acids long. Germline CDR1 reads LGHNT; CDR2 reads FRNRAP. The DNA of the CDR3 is TGTGCTAGTGGCCCCCCCAAGCGGGCTATCTCCACAGATACGCAGTATTTT. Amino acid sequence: CASGPPKRAISTDTQYF.

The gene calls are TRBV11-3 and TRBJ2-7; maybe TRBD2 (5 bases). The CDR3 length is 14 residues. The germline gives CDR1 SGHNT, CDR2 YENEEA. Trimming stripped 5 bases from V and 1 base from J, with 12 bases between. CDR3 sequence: CASSKTAVSYEQYF. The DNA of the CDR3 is TGTGCCAGCAGCAAAACAGCGGTGTCCTACGAGCAGTACTTC.

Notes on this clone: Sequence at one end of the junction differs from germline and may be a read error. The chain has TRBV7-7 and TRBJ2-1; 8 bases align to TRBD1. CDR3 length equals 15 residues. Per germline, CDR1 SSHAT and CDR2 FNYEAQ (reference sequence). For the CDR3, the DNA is TGTGCTAGCAGCTCGGGGCAGGGGGCAGACAATGAGCAGTTCTTC. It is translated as CASSSGQGADNEQFF.

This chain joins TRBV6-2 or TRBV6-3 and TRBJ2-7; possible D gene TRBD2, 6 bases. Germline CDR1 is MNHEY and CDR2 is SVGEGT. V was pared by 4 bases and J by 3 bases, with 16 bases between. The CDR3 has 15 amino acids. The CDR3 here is CASSSPGLRLYEQYF. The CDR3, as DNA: TGTGCCAGCAGTTCACCGGGACTTCGACTCTACGAGCAGTACTTC.

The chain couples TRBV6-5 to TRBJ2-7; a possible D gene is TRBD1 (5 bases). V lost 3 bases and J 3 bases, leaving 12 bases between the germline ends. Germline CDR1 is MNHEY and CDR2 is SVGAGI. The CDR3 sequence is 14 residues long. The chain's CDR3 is CASSYLTGNYEQYF. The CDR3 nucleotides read TGTGCCAGCAGTTATTTAACAGGAAACTACGAGCAGTACTTC.

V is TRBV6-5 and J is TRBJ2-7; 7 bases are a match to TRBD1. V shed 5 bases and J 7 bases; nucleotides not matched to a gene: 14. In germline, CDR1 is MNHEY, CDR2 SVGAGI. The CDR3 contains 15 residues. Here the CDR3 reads CASSPTGATGREQYF. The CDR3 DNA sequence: TGTGCCAGCAGTCCTACAGGGGCGACCGGGCGTGAGCAGTACTTC.

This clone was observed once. This CDR3 is CSSWEGAGNTIYF. The CDR3 bases are TGCAGCTCGTGGGAGGGAGCTGGAAACACCATATATTTT. The chain is built from TRBV29-1 and TRBJ1-3; D not resolved. This CDR3 comprises 13 residues. Germline CDR1 is SQVTM and CDR2 is ANQGSEA. V was clipped by 8 bases and J by 2 bases, with 13 bases between them.

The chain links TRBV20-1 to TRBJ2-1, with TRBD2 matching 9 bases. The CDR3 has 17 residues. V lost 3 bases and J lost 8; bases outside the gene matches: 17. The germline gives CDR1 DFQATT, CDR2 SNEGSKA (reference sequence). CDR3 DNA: TGCAGTGCTAGTGGTCCTATAGCGGGAGCCCCCTGGTATGAGCAGTTCTTC. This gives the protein CSASGPIAGAPWYEQFF.

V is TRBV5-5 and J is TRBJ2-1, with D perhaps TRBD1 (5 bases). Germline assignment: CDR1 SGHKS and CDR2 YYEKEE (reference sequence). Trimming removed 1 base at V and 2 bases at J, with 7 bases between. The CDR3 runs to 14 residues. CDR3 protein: CASSLQGPYNEQFF. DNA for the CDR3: TGTGCCAGCAGCTTGCAGGGCCCCTACAATGAGCAGTTCTTC.

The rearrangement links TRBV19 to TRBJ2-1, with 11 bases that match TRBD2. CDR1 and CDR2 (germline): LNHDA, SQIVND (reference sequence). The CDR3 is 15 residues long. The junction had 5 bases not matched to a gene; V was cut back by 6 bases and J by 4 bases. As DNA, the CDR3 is TGTGCCAGTAGCCCACTAGCGGGAGCTTACAATGAGCAGTTCTTC. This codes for CASSPLAGAYNEQFF.

This chain's CDR3 is CATTPPHSGRGTYNEQFF. In nucleotides, the CDR3 is TGTGCCACTACCCCCCCTCATAGCGGGAGGGGTACCTACAATGAGCAGTTCTTC. The V call is TRBV14, the J call TRBJ2-1, with 11 bases matching TRBD2. J gave up 2 bases and V 10 bases, and 16 bases lay outside the gene matches. Germline CDR1 is SGHDN and CDR2 is FVKESK. The CDR3 contains 18 residues.

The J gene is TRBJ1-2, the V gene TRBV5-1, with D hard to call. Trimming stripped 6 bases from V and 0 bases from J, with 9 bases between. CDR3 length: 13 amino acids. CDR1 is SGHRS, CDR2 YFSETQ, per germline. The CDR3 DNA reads TGCGCCAGCACCCCCGGGGCTAACTATGGCTACACCTTC. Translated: CASTPGANYGYTF.

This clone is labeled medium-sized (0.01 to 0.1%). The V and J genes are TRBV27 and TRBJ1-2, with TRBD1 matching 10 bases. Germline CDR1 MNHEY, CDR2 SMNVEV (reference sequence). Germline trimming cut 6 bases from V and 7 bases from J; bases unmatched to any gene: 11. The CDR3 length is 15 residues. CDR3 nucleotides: TGTGCCAGCAGGCCCCGGGACAGGGGACGGAGTGGCTACACCTTC. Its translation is CASRPRDRGRSGYTF.

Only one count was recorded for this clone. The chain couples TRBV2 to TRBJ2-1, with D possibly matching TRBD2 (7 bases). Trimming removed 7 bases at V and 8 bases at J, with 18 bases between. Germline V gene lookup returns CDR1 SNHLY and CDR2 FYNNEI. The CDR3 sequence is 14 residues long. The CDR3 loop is CASTLRGGEYEQFF. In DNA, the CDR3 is TGTGCCAGCACCCTAAGGGGGGGGGAGTATGAGCAGTTCTTC.

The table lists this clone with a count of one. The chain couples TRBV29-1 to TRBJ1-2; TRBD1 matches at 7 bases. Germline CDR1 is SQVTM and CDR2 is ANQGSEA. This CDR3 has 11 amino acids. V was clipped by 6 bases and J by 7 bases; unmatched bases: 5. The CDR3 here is CSVLDRAGYTF. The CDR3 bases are TGCAGCGTGCTCGACAGGGCTGGCTACACCTTC.

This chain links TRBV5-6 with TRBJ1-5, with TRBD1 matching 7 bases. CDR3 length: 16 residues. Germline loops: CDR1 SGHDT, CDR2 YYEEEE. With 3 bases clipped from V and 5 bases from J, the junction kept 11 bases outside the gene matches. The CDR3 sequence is CASSYAGTEGYQPQHF. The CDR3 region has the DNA TGTGCCAGCAGCTACGCCGGGACAGAAGGTTATCAGCCCCAGCATTTT.